Given below is one TCR beta chain in context. Its antigen is not identified. Trimming took off 2 bases at V and 6 bases at J, with 11 bases between the two ends. Germline V gives CDR1 MNHEY, CDR2 SMNVEV (reference sequence). This CDR3 has 14 residues. This specimen belongs to a study of blood T cells in healthy people across ages. Study conclusions and caveats: No conclusive comparison of naive versus antigen-experienced cells was possible with unsorted PBMCs. Getting older went along with TCR beta diversity per million T cells dropping roughly linearly.

Through a sample-barcoded 5' primer and a J-beta primer mix, a second PCR was run for roughly 6 to 12 cycles. A template-switch adaptor with 12 random nucleotides tagged each cDNA molecule. TCRdb passed the 5' RACE reads through MiXCR, listing each CDR3 protein once. This table holds about 1.5 million distinct CDR3 sequences, roughly 40% found once. The chain carries TRBV27 and TRBJ2-1; D is unclear. The origin of this receptor is a woman between 18 and 30 years old in good health. Sequenced material: blood. The CDR3 loop is CASSLVPSGNEQFF. The DNA of the CDR3 is TGTGCCAGCAGTTTAGTCCCGTCAGGCAATGAGCAGTTCTTC.